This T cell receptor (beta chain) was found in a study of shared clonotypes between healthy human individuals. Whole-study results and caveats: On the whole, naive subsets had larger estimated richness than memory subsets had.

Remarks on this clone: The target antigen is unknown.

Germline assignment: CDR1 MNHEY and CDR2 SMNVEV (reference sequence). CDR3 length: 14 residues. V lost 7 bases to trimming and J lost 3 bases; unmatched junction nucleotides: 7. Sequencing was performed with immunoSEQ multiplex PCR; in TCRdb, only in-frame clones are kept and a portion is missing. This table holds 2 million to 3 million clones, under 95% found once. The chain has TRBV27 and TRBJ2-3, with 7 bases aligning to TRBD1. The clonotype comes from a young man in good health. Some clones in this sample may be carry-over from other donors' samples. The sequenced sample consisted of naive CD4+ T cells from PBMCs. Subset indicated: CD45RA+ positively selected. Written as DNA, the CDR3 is TGTGCCAGCACCGCGACAGGGATAACAGATACGCAGTATTTT. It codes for CASTATGITDTQYF.